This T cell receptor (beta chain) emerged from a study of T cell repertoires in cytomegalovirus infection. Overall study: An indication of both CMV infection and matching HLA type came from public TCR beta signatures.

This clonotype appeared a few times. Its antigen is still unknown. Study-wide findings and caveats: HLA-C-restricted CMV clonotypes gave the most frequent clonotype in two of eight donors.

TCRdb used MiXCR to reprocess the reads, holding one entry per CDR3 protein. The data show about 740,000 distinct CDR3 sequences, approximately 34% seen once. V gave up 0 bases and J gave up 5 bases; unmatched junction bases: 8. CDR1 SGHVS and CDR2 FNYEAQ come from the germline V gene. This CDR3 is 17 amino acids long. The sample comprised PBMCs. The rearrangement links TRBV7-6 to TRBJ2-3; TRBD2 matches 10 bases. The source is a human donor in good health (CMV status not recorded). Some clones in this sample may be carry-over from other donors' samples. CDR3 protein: CASSLAAAGGPGDTQYF. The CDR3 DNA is TGTGCCAGCAGCTTAGCGGCAGCGGGGGGGCCAGGAGATACGCAGTATTTT.